Included here is one T cell receptor beta chain sequence, with context. The data derive from a study of CD8 T cells in Susac syndrome. RNA, at about 0.5 to 1 ug, was reverse transcribed with random hexamers. TCRdb re-called the immunoSEQ multiplex PCR reads with MiXCR, one entry per CDR3 protein. The profile shows 15,000 to 20,000 distinct CDR3 sequences, 85% to 95% of them singletons. V lost 9 bases and J lost 7, with 16 bases in between. The germline V gene encodes CDR1 LNHDA and CDR2 SQIVND (reference sequence). This CDR3 is built from 13 residues. The rearrangement links TRBV19 to TRBJ1-5; the D gene is possibly TRBD1 (6 bases). The sample was CD8+ T cells from PBMCs. The TCR comes from a human donor in good health. The CDR3 DNA reads as TGTGCCAGCGCGGAACAGGGCGTCCAGCCCCAGCATTTT. Its protein product is CASAEQGVQPQHF.